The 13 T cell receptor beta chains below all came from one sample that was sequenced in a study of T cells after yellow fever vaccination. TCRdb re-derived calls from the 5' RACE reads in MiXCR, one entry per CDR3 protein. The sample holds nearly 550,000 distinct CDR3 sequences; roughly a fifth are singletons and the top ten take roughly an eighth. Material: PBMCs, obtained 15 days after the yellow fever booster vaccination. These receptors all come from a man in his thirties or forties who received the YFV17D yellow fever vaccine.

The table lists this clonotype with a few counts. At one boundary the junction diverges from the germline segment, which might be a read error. The CDR3 reads CASRFHGTGGQETQYF. For the CDR3, the DNA is TGTGCCAGCCGCTTCCACGGGACTGGGGGGCAAGAGACCCAGTACTTC. V gene TRBV7-2 combines with J gene TRBJ2-5; perhaps TRBD2 as D (6 bases). Germline CDR1 is SGHTA and CDR2 is FQGNSA. The CDR3 length is 16 residues. Complete variable domain (other parts from reference TRBV7-2 and TRBJ2-5): GAGVSQSPSNKVTEKGKDVELRCDPISGHTALYWYRQSLGQGLEFLIYFQGNSAPDKSGLPSDRFSAERTGGSVSTLTIQRTQQEDSAVYLCASRFHGTGGQETQYFGPGTRLLVL.

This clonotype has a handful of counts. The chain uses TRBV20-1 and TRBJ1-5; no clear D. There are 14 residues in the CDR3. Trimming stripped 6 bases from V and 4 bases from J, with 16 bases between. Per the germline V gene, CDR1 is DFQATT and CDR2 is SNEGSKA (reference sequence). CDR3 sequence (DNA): TGCAGTGCATCCCTGGGTGGGAGAAATCAGCCCCAGCATTTT. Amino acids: CSASLGGRNQPQHF.

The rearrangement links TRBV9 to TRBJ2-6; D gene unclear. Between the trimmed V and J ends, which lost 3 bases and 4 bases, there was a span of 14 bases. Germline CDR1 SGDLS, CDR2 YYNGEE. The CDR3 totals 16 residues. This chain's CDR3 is CASSAASQSGANVLTF. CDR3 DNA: TGTGCCAGCAGCGCAGCCTCCCAGTCGGGGGCCAACGTCCTGACTTTC.

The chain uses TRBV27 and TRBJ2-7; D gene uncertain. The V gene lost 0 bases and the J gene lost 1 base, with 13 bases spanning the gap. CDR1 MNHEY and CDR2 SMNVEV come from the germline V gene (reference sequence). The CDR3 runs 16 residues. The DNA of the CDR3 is TGTGCCAGCAGTTTATCGAAACCCCTCTTATCCTACGAGCAGTACTTC. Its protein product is CASSLSKPLLSYEQYF.

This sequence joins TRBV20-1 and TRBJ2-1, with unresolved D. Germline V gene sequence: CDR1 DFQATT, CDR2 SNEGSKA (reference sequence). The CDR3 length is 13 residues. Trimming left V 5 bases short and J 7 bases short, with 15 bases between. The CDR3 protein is CSASPPMSNEQFF. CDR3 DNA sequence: TGCAGTGCTTCCCCCCCTATGAGTAATGAGCAGTTCTTC.

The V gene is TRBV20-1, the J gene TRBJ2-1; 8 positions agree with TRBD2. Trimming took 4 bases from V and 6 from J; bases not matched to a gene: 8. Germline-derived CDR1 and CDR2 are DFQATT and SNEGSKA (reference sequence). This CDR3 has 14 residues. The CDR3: CSATPGTRGNEQFF. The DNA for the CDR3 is TGCAGTGCTACACCCGGGACTAGAGGCAATGAGCAGTTCTTC.

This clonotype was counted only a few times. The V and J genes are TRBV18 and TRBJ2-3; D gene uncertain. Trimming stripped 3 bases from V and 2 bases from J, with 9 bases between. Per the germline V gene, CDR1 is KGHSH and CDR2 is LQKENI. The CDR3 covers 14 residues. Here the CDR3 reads CASSPGADTDTQYF. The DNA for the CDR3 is TGTGCCAGCTCACCGGGCGCCGACACAGATACGCAGTATTTT.

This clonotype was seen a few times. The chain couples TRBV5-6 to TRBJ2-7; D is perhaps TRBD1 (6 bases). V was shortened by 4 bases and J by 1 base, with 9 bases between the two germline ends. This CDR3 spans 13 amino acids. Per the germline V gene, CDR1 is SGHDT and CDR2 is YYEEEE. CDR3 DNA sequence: TGTGCCAGCAGCGCCAGGGGATCCTACGAGCAGTACTTC. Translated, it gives CASSARGSYEQYF.

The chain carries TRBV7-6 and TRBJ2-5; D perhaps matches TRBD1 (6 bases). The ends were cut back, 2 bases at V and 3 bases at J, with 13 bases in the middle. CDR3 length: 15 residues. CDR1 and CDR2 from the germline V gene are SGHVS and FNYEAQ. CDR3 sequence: CASSLLSTGKETQYF. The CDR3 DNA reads TGTGCCAGCAGCTTACTATCGACAGGAAAAGAGACCCAGTACTTC.

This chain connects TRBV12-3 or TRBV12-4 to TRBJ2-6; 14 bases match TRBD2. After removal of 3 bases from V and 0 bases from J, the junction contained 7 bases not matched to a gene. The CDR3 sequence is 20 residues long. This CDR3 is CASSFGLAGGLSSGANVLTF. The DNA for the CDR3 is TGTGCCAGCAGTTTCGGACTAGCGGGAGGCCTTAGCTCTGGGGCCAACGTCCTGACTTTC.

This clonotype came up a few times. CDR3 nucleotide sequence: TGTGCCTGGAGCGCCGCGTCTTATACGCAGTATTTT. Residues: CAWSAASYTQYF. The rearrangement joins TRBV30 to TRBJ2-3; D unclear. Germline CDR1 reads GTSNPN; CDR2 reads SVGIG (reference sequence). Trimming cost V 3 bases and J 7 bases, with 11 bases left between them. The length of the CDR3 is 12 residues.

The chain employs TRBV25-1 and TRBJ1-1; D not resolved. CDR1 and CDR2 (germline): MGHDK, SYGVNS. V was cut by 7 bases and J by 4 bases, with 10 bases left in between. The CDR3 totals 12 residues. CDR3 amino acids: CASKAAGTEAFF. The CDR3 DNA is TGTGCCAGCAAAGCGGCGGGCACTGAAGCTTTCTTT.

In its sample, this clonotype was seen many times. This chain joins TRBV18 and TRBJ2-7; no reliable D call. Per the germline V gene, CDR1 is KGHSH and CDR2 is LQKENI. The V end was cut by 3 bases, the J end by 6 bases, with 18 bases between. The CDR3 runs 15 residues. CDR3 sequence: CASSPIDSEWSEQYF. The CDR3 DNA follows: TGTGCCAGCTCACCGATTGACTCCGAATGGAGCGAGCAGTACTTC.